The rows below give T cell receptor beta chains drawn from one sample of a study of CD8+CD57+ T cells in acquired aplastic anemia. MiXCR was run by TCRdb on the reads, yielding one entry per CDR3 protein. The sample shows 200,000 to 250,000 distinct CDR3 sequences, 61% of them seen only once. The sequenced sample consisted of sorted CD4+, CD8+, or CD8+CD57+ T cells (not recorded which) from PBMCs. The receptors were gathered from a human donor in good health. The CDR3 runs from the conserved cysteine through the conserved F or W. Fields, in order: V gene, J gene, CDR3 protein.

>TRBV24-1|TRBJ2-2
CATSVRDSFTGELFF
>TRBV27|TRBJ1-1
CASSLSGRGEGAFF
>TRBV7-6|TRBJ1-4
CASSGETGLNEKLFF
>TRBV4-1|TRBJ2-7
CASSQDTSGSSYEQYF
>TRBV6-4|TRBJ1-6
CASSEVERGNSPLHF
>TRBV6-9|TRBJ2-5
CASSEEGETQYF
>TRBV10-3|TRBJ1-5
CAIRQTNTGVNQPQHF
>TRBV7-9|TRBJ2-5
CAGGPPDGRVAETQYF
>TRBV7-9|TRBJ2-5
CASSLVASGDQETQYF
>TRBV3-1|TRBJ2-7
CASSQSDMAYEQYF
>TRBV29-1|TRBJ2-1
CSTSRGASYNEQFF
>TRBV25-1|TRBJ1-2
CASSYGPPWGAVGYTF
>TRBV19|TRBJ2-7
CASRPGTAYEQYF
>TRBV6-4|TRBJ2-3
CASRDEVTSGTDTQYF
>TRBV20-1|TRBJ2-7
CSAPAGIGTYEQYF
>TRBV29-1|TRBJ2-7
CSSHPKQGTYEQYF
>TRBV2|TRBJ2-6
CASSESRSGANVLTF
>TRBV2|TRBJ2-1
CASGGGMDEQFF
>TRBV5-4|TRBJ2-7
CASSREGQYYEQYF
>TRBV3-1|TRBJ1-5
CASSQGVTPSNQPQHF
>TRBV13|TRBJ1-2
CATPRGGYSGYTF
>TRBV20-1|TRBJ1-1
CSANWYGQGVTEAFF
>TRBV2|TRBJ1-1
CASSQAVQSDTEAFF
>TRBV24-1|TRBJ2-3
CATSLEDTQYF
>TRBV20-1|TRBJ2-7
CSARGSSGGQYF
>TRBV3-1|TRBJ2-7
CASSQDLSSYEQYF
>TRBV5-1|TRBJ2-2
CASSLGDPIAGELFF
>TRBV7-9|TRBJ1-1
CASSLATNTEAFF
>TRBV10-1|TRBJ1-5
CASSPLRDRVQPQHF
>TRBV20-1|TRBJ2-7
CSAGDREPYEQYF
>TRBV5-8|TRBJ2-7
CASSRRDGSYEQYF
>TRBV7-3|TRBJ2-3
CASSLPGLAGADTQYF
>TRBV2|TRBJ2-5
CASSVGERATGETQYF
>TRBV5-1|TRBJ2-1
CATPGQGNEQFF
>TRBV19|TRBJ1-2
CASSPDMAANYGYTF
>TRBV19|TRBJ2-6
CASNKGGALSGANVLTF
>TRBV20-1|TRBJ2-7
CSASSTGVAYEQYF
>TRBV2|TRBJ2-7
CASSDGFYEQYF
>TRBV12-3/TRBV12-4|TRBJ1-6
CASSLLRDSPLHF
>TRBV5-5|TRBJ1-1
CASSSGFTDEAFF